These 8 T cell receptor beta chains share one sample of origin, sequenced in a study of spatial heterogeneity in lung cancer. TCRdb passed the 5' RACE reads through MiXCR, listing each CDR3 protein once. The data show fewer than 45,000 distinct CDR3 sequences, approximately 6.5% seen once. Documented time point: sample taken at primary tumor resection. Without sorting, whole RNA was sequenced from tumor, nontumor lung or frozen PBMC. Sequenced material: PBMCs, taken at surgery. The source is a female donor with early-stage non-small cell lung cancer.

This clonotype was observed at least ten times. The chain uses TRBV6-1 and TRBJ2-7, with D possibly matching TRBD2 (5 bases). The CDR3 length is 15 residues. Trimming took 6 bases from V and 2 from J, leaving 17 bases between them. CDR1 and CDR2 from the germline V gene are MNHNS and SASEGT. This chain's CDR3 is CASSYAWSEAYEQYF. CDR3 sequence (DNA): TGTGCCAGCAGCTACGCATGGTCGGAGGCCTACGAGCAGTACTTC.

This clonotype came up a few times. V gene TRBV7-6 combines with J gene TRBJ2-7; D ambiguous. Trimming removed 5 bases from V and 6 bases from J, with 17 bases in between. The CDR3 spans 14 residues. Germline V CDR1 and CDR2: SGHVS, FNYEAQ. The DNA for the CDR3 is TGTGCCAGCAGCCAGCGATTGAGTAGAGGCGAGCAGTACTTC. It specifies CASSQRLSRGEQYF.

This clonotype was counted between two and nine times. The chain employs TRBV29-1 and TRBJ1-1; TRBD1 might be the D (5 bases). CDR1 and CDR2 (germline): SQVTM, ANQGSEA. The CDR3 consists of 12 residues. Trimming pared 6 bases from V and 1 base from J, leaving 9 bases between. CDR3 nucleotides: TGCAGCGTGGGGGACCCGAACACTGAAGCTTTCTTT. This gives the protein CSVGDPNTEAFF. Variable domain in full (rest from reference TRBV29-1 and TRBJ1-1): SAVISQKPSRDICQRGTSLTIQCQVDSQVTMMFWYRQQPGQSLTLIATANQGSEATYESGFVIDKFPISRPNLTFSTLTVSNMSPEDSSIYLCSVGDPNTEAFFGQGTRLTVV.

This clonotype was counted at least ten times. V is TRBV7-3 and J is TRBJ1-6; possible D gene TRBD1, 5 bases. CDR1 and CDR2 from the germline V gene are SGHTA and FQGTGA. V gave up 5 bases and J gave up 7 bases, with 15 bases separating them. The CDR3 is 15 residues long. In DNA form, the CDR3 reads TGTGCCAGCAGCCTGCAGGGCTTGGGGAATTCACCCCTCCACTTT. The encoded protein is CASSLQGLGNSPLHF.

This clonotype has only a few counts. The gene calls are TRBV19 and TRBJ2-1; 11 nucleotides match TRBD2. With 7 bases clipped from V and 8 bases from J, the junction kept 10 bases outside the gene matches. There are 15 residues in the CDR3. Per the germline V gene, CDR1 is LNHDA and CDR2 is SQIVND (reference sequence). The CDR3 region has the DNA TGTGCCAGTACCGCAACTAGCGGGGGTGTCCATGAGCAGTTCTTC. It specifies CASTATSGGVHEQFF.

The chain couples TRBV10-3 to TRBJ1-3; the D gene is possibly TRBD1 (5 bases). V was cut by 9 bases and J by 0 bases, with 12 bases left in between. CDR1 and CDR2 from the germline V gene are ENHRY and SYGVKD. The CDR3 sequence is 14 residues long. The CDR3 DNA sequence: TGTGCCATACAAGGGGAAAGCTCTGGAAACACCATATATTTT. It encodes CAIQGESSGNTIYF.

Only a few counts were recorded for this clonotype. V and J are TRBV21-1 and TRBJ1-5; TRBD1, the table's D call, lacks a check against the DNA. TRBV21-1 is a pseudogene. The CDR3 extends over 16 amino acids. CDR3 sequence: CASSGLGVHSNQPQHF. The CDR3 nucleotides read TGTGCCAGCAGCGGGTTAGGGGTTCATAGCAATCAGCCCCAGCATTTT.

This clonotype showed up just a few times. The gene calls are TRBV7-2 and TRBJ1-1, with 8 nucleotides matching TRBD1. The V and J ends lost 2 bases and 5 bases, in that order; junction bases with no gene match: 4. This CDR3 is built from 14 residues. Germline loops: CDR1 SGHTA, CDR2 FQGNSA. This CDR3 reads CASSLQGASTEAFF. The CDR3 nucleotides are TGTGCCAGCAGCTTACAGGGGGCGTCTACTGAAGCTTTCTTT.